A selection of T cell receptor beta chains follows, all from one sample in a study of T cell responses to AZD1222 COVID-19 vaccine. TCRdb keeps only in-frame clones here, not all; method: immunoSEQ multiplex PCR. The table shows over 100,000 clones, with around nine tenths occurring only once. The source material was peripheral blood, sampled on day 0 of AZD1222 vaccination. The receptors come from an adult in good health. Each CDR3 is given with its conserved first and last residue. Size is stated for part of the rows, as once, few or many counts, or as a class when the clone is expanded.

J,size,length,V,CDR3
TRBJ2-2,-,15,TRBV4-3,CASSQQWGDRRELFF
TRBJ2-5,-,13,TRBV6-5,CASSTRTRETQYF
TRBJ2-5,-,13,TRBV19,CASGRGDWETQYF
TRBJ1-3,-,17,TRBV28,CASSPLGRGGAINTIYF
TRBJ1-2,-,13,TRBV29-1,CSVAGAGNYGYTF
TRBJ1-5,-,15,TRBV19,CASSIRGNSNQPQHF
TRBJ2-5,-,13,TRBV11-3,CASSLRAGETQYF
TRBJ1-1,-,13,TRBV19,CASRDRLNTEAFF
TRBJ1-2,-,11,TRBV30,CALGTGVGYTF
TRBJ1-5,-,16,TRBV7-9,CASSLDYPYSNQPQHF
TRBJ2-3,-,14,TRBV3-1/TRBV3-2,CASTPRGNTDTQYF
TRBJ2-3,few,15,TRBV20-1,CSASLGGGVTDTQYF